These T cell receptor beta chains were read from a single sample in a study of a mutant IDH1 vaccine in newly diagnosed glioma. No antigen has been identified for these receptors. Sequenced by immunoSEQ multiplex PCR; TCRdb stores in-frame clones only, minus some. Of about 30,000 clones listed, around 80% are singletons. This specimen consisted of PBMCs, obtained from a glioma patient whose treatment included an IDH1 peptide vaccine. Receptors originate from a woman between 40 and 55 years old with glioma. Each CDR3 is given with its conserved first and last residue. A D gene is named only where the DNA matches it firmly. Rows give clone size only sometimes, using once, few, many, or a class for an expanded clone.

abundance	j_gene	v_gene	len	d_gene	CDR3aa	CDR3nt
-	TRBJ1-1	TRBV7-9	14	TRBD1	CASSLSGTGTEAFF	TGTGCCAGCAGCTTAAGCGGGACAGGCACTGAAGCTTTCTTT
-	TRBJ2-1	TRBV2	15	TRBD1	CASSPGQGRYNEQFF	TGTGCCAGCAGCCCCGGACAGGGGCGGTACAATGAGCAGTTCTTC
-	TRBJ2-6	TRBV19	15	-	CASSTLGGGANVLTF	TGTGCCAGTAGTACCCTTGGAGGTGGGGCCAACGTCCTGACTTTC
-	TRBJ2-3	TRBV27	15	TRBD2	CASSLRLAGTDTQYF	TGTGCCAGCAGTTTAAGACTAGCGGGCACAGATACGCAGTATTTT
-	TRBJ1-6	TRBV18	15	TRBD1	CASSPNTGASSPLHF	TGTGCCAGCTCACCGAACACAGGGGCGTCTTCACCCCTCCACTTT
medium-sized	TRBJ1-1	TRBV5-1	15	-	CASSLTGPENTEAFF	TGCGCCAGCAGCTTGACAGGGCCGGAGAACACTGAAGCTTTCTTT
-	TRBJ1-1	TRBV7-2	15	-	CASSSQGGGHTEAFF	TGTGCCAGCAGCTCTCAGGGAGGGGGACACACTGAAGCTTTCTTT
few	TRBJ1-6	TRBV6-5	15	-	CASSYWGDNNSPLHF	TGTGCCAGCAGTTACTGGGGAGATAATAATTCACCCCTCCACTTT
-	TRBJ1-2	TRBV13	13	-	CASSPGTNYGYTF	TGTGCCAGCAGCCCCGGAACTAACTATGGCTACACCTTC
-	TRBJ2-7	TRBV7-8	16	TRBD2	CASSLAHSGGSYEQYF	TGTGCCAGCAGCTTAGCGCATAGCGGGGGGTCCTACGAGCAGTACTTC
-	TRBJ1-1	TRBV25-1	14	-	CASSETSGGTEAFF	TGTGCCAGCAGTGAGACCTCCGGGGGGACTGAAGCTTTCTTT
-	TRBJ1-2	TRBV4-3	15	-	CASSQDWDTMRGYTF	TGCGCCAGCAGCCAAGATTGGGACACCATGCGGGGCTACACCTTC
-	TRBJ1-6	TRBV19	14	TRBD1	CASRRDRASSPLHF	TGTGCCAGTAGGAGGGACAGGGCAAGTTCACCCCTCCACTTT
-	TRBJ1-3	TRBV4-3	15	-	CASSQEGGFGNTIYF	TGCGCCAGCAGCCAAGAAGGTGGTTTTGGAAACACCATATATTTT
-	TRBJ1-2	TRBV6-1	13	-	CASSATVNYGYTF	TGTGCCAGCAGTGCGACAGTCAACTATGGCTACACCTTC
few	TRBJ2-3	TRBV15	15	-	CATSRDRSLTDTQYF	TGTGCCACCAGCAGAGATCGGAGCCTAACAGATACGCAGTATTTT
-	TRBJ1-1	TRBV13	14	-	CASSYTGYNTEAFF	TGTGCCAGCAGCTATACAGGGTATAATACTGAAGCTTTCTTT
-	TRBJ2-2	TRBV7-6	16	TRBD2	CASSPGLAGSTGELFF	TGTGCCAGCAGCCCCGGACTAGCGGGATCCACCGGGGAGCTGTTTTTT
few	TRBJ1-3	TRBV19	17	-	CASSSYRTASSGNTIYF	TGTGCCAGTAGTTCGTACCGGACGGCGAGCTCTGGAAACACCATATATTTT
-	TRBJ1-5	TRBV2	14	TRBD1	CASADRAYNQPQHF	TGTGCCAGCGCTGACAGGGCCTACAATCAGCCCCAGCATTTT
few	TRBJ1-3	TRBV7-9	14	-	CASSLVVGVDTIYF	TGTGCCAGCAGCTTAGTAGTAGGCGTAGACACCATATATTTT
once	TRBJ1-1	TRBV4-1	16	-	CASSQGYGTGDTEAFF	TGCGCCAGCAGCCAAGGGTATGGTACGGGTGACACTGAAGCTTTCTTT
-	TRBJ1-5	TRBV5-5	14	-	CASSLGQINQPQHF	TGTGCCAGCAGCTTGGGACAGATTAATCAGCCCCAGCATTTT
-	TRBJ2-7	TRBV4-2	17	TRBD2	CASSQEPSGDLTGEQYF	TGTGCCAGCAGCCAAGAACCTAGCGGGGACTTAACAGGGGAGCAGTACTTC
once	TRBJ1-1	TRBV14	14	-	CASSQDQMNTEAFF	TGTGCCAGCAGCCAAGATCAGATGAACACTGAAGCTTTCTTT
once	TRBJ2-1	TRBV10-1	13	-	CASSVDALREQFF	TGCGCCAGCAGTGTAGACGCACTACGCGAGCAGTTCTTC
-	TRBJ2-3	TRBV29-1	12	TRBD2	CSERGVTDTQYF	TGCAGTGAGCGGGGGGTCACAGATACGCAGTATTTT
few	TRBJ1-1	TRBV6-1	15	-	CASSVSGTLPTEAFF	TGTGCCAGCAGTGTCTCTGGGACACTACCCACCGAAGCTTTCTTT
-	TRBJ2-3	TRBV19	14	-	CASIDRPSTDTQYF	TGTGCCAGTATTGACAGGCCCAGCACAGATACGCAGTATTTT
few	TRBJ1-5	TRBV30	15	-	CAWSVGPNSNQPQHF	TGTGCCTGGAGTGTGGGTCCTAATAGCAATCAGCCCCAGCATTTT
medium-sized	TRBJ1-1	TRBV11-3	16	-	CASSLDRSGQNTEAFF	TGTGCCAGCAGCTTAGATCGGTCAGGGCAGAACACTGAAGCTTTCTTT
-	TRBJ1-6	TRBV28	15	TRBD1	CASSLRDRGLSPLHF	TGTGCCAGCTCCCTCCGGGACAGGGGGCTTTCACCCCTCCACTTT
-	TRBJ2-3	TRBV7-9	14	-	CASLRGGGTDTQYF	TGTGCCAGCCTACGAGGGGGTGGAACAGATACGCAGTATTTT
-	TRBJ2-3	TRBV14	16	TRBD2	CASSSRRSGGWGTQYF	TGTGCCAGCAGCTCCCGACGGAGCGGGGGTTGGGGTACGCAGTATTTT
few	TRBJ1-5	TRBV25-1	16	-	CASSEIVRQGDQPQHF	TGTGCCAGCAGTGAAATAGTGAGGCAGGGAGATCAGCCCCAGCATTTT
-	TRBJ1-1	TRBV5-1	13	-	CASSLEGNTEAFF	TGCGCCAGCAGCTTGGAAGGGAACACTGAAGCTTTCTTT
-	TRBJ2-3	TRBV5-1	14	-	CASSLDTSTDTQYF	TGCGCCAGCAGCTTGGATACTAGCACAGATACGCAGTATTTT